This T cell receptor beta chain is drawn from a study of blood T cell repertoires in COVID-19. Study-wide background: Samples came from the United States, Italy and Spain, spanning acute and convalescent COVID-19. The analysed material was cDNA or gDNA that came from T cells, B-cell-depleted T cells, or PBMCs.

Germline V gene sequence: CDR1 MGHRA, CDR2 YSYEKL. The J segment lost 6 bases and the V segment lost 1 base, leaving 9 bases of the junction unmatched. CDR3 size: 18 residues. In the study's own analysis: Quantification of nucleated cells was approximated via reference gene primer amplification. Here immunoSEQ multiplex PCR was the method, and the copy in TCRdb shows in-frame clones only, minus some. The V and J calls and clone size were taken over from that table, and D and trimming were inferred from the DNA. The top ten hold approximately 5.1% of the sample, which has roughly 200,000 clones, around four fifths seen once.

The receptor was isolated from a woman aged 70-85 years with active or convalescent COVID-19. The rearrangement joins TRBV4-1 to TRBJ2-7; 16 nucleotides line up with TRBD2. The specimen was peripheral blood. CDR3 nucleotides: TGCGCCAGCAGCCAAGGCCCGGGACTAGCGGGAGGGCCAGGCGAGCAGTACTTC. Translated: CASSQGPGLAGGPGEQYF.